Listed below are T cell receptor beta chains from one sample, sequenced in a study of patients and donors after allogeneic stem cell transplantation. TCRdb itself ran the RT-PCR reads through MiXCR, one entry per CDR3 protein. The table records a few hundred thousand distinct CDR3 sequences, roughly 14% of them present only once. Sequencing input: blood, either unsorted or a sorted T cell fraction (not recorded which). These receptors were collected from a human donor who was either an allogeneic HSCT recipient or a stem cell or donor lymphocyte infusion donor (not recorded which). It is not recorded whose cells these are; they may come from a transplant donor. Each CDR3 is given with its conserved first and last residue. Fields, in order: CDR3 protein, CDR3 DNA, J gene, V gene, clone size, D gene. The D gene is left open where the match is weak. The size field is filled for only some rows; it gives once, few, many or a size class.

CDR3 protein: CSARDPGREQFF
CDR3 DNA: TGCAGTGCTAGAGATCCCGGGCGGGAGCAGTTCTTC
J gene: TRBJ2-1
V gene: TRBV20-1
clone size: NA
D gene: NA

CDR3 protein: CASSPTPLDGQETQYF
CDR3 DNA: TGTGCTAGCAGCCCCACCCCATTGGACGGACAAGAGACCCAGTACTTC
J gene: TRBJ2-5
V gene: TRBV7-7
clone size: many
D gene: NA

CDR3 protein: CASSFRRNSNQPQHF
CDR3 DNA: TGTGCCAGCAGTTTCAGGAGAAATAGCAATCAGCCCCAGCATTTT
J gene: TRBJ1-5
V gene: TRBV12-3/TRBV12-4
clone size: NA
D gene: NA

CDR3 protein: CASSYSLRPPNNEQFF
CDR3 DNA: TGTGCCAGCAGTTACTCCCTCAGGCCCCCGAACAATGAGCAGTTCTTC
J gene: TRBJ2-1
V gene: TRBV6-5
clone size: few
D gene: NA

CDR3 protein: CAWSVLKDTEAFF
CDR3 DNA: TGTGCCTGGAGTGTACTGAAAGACACTGAAGCTTTCTTT
J gene: TRBJ1-1
V gene: TRBV30
clone size: few
D gene: NA

CDR3 protein: CASSPARGLIGYEQYF
CDR3 DNA: TGTGCCAGCAGCCCAGCGCGGGGTCTCATCGGGTACGAGCAGTACTTC
J gene: TRBJ2-7
V gene: TRBV7-9
clone size: few
D gene: NA

CDR3 protein: CASSPPLVAVGAFF
CDR3 DNA: TGTGCCAGCAGTCCGCCTCTGGTGGCGGTCGGAGCTTTCTTT
J gene: TRBJ1-1
V gene: TRBV6-2/TRBV6-3
clone size: NA
D gene: NA

CDR3 protein: CASSSLRQETQYF
CDR3 DNA: TGTGCCAGCAGTTCCCTGCGGCAAGAGACCCAGTACTTC
J gene: TRBJ2-5
V gene: TRBV6-5
clone size: NA
D gene: NA

CDR3 protein: CSARDLGGGADTQYF
CDR3 DNA: TGCAGTGCTAGAGATCTCGGCGGGGGGGCAGATACGCAGTATTTT
J gene: TRBJ2-3
V gene: TRBV20-1
clone size: few
D gene: TRBD2

CDR3 protein: CAATKVSGRSTGELFF
CDR3 DNA: TGTGCCGCCACTAAGGTTAGCGGGAGGTCCACCGGGGAGCTGTTTTTT
J gene: TRBJ2-2
V gene: TRBV30
clone size: few
D gene: TRBD2

CDR3 protein: CATSDLLDGDEQFF
CDR3 DNA: TGTGCCACCAGTGACCTCCTTGACGGTGATGAGCAGTTCTTC
J gene: TRBJ2-1
V gene: TRBV24-1
clone size: few
D gene: NA

CDR3 protein: CASSSYRDREKYF
CDR3 DNA: TGTGCCAGCAGCTCCTACCGGGACAGGGAGAAGTACTTC
J gene: TRBJ2-7
V gene: TRBV7-6
clone size: NA
D gene: TRBD1

CDR3 protein: CASSLRYGVDEQYF
CDR3 DNA: TGCGCCAGCAGCTTGAGGTATGGGGTAGACGAGCAGTACTTC
J gene: TRBJ2-7
V gene: TRBV5-1
clone size: few
D gene: NA

CDR3 protein: CASSPSGGWETQYF
CDR3 DNA: TGTGCTAGCAGCCCTAGCGGGGGATGGGAGACCCAGTACTTC
J gene: TRBJ2-5
V gene: TRBV7-7
clone size: many
D gene: TRBD2

CDR3 protein: CASSQSGLAGAHTGELFF
CDR3 DNA: TGCGCCAGCAGCCAGTCGGGACTAGCGGGGGCTCACACCGGGGAGCTGTTTTTT
J gene: TRBJ2-2
V gene: TRBV4-1
clone size: NA
D gene: TRBD2

CDR3 protein: CASRLKAGPGELFF
CDR3 DNA: TGTGCCAGCAGACTTAAAGCGGGACCCGGGGAGCTGTTTTTT
J gene: TRBJ2-2
V gene: TRBV6-1
clone size: few
D gene: TRBD2

CDR3 protein: CASSQASRGGTDTQYF
CDR3 DNA: TGTGCCAGCAGCCAAGCCTCGCGGGGAGGGACAGATACGCAGTATTTT
J gene: TRBJ2-3
V gene: TRBV14
clone size: NA
D gene: TRBD2

CDR3 protein: CASSPWTALDNGYTF
CDR3 DNA: TGTGCCAGCAGTCCATGGACAGCCCTGGATAATGGCTACACCTTC
J gene: TRBJ1-2
V gene: TRBV6-2/TRBV6-3
clone size: NA
D gene: NA

CDR3 protein: CASSPRTGTGYGYTF
CDR3 DNA: TGTGCCAGCAGCCCCCGGACCGGGACAGGCTATGGCTACACCTTC
J gene: TRBJ1-2
V gene: TRBV7-9
clone size: few
D gene: TRBD1

CDR3 protein: CASSAPGQGKDGYTF
CDR3 DNA: TGTGCCAGCAGCGCACCGGGACAGGGAAAGGATGGCTACACCTTC
J gene: TRBJ1-2
V gene: TRBV6-2/TRBV6-3
clone size: many
D gene: TRBD1

CDR3 protein: CASSMQGESSPLHF
CDR3 DNA: TGTGCCAGCAGTATGCAGGGTGAGAGTTCACCCCTCCACTTT
J gene: TRBJ1-6
V gene: TRBV12-3/TRBV12-4
clone size: few
D gene: NA

CDR3 protein: CASSPRTSGSFRETQYF
CDR3 DNA: TGTGCCAGCAGCCCCCGGACTAGCGGGAGCTTCAGAGAGACCCAGTACTTC
J gene: TRBJ2-5
V gene: TRBV11-3
clone size: few
D gene: TRBD2

CDR3 protein: CASSFSGSRQETQYF
CDR3 DNA: TGTGCCAGCAGTTTTAGCGGGAGTAGGCAAGAGACCCAGTACTTC
J gene: TRBJ2-5
V gene: TRBV12-3/TRBV12-4
clone size: few
D gene: TRBD2

CDR3 protein: CSVEAGQGGVSGANVLTF
CDR3 DNA: TGCAGCGTTGAAGCCGGACAGGGGGGGGTCTCTGGGGCCAACGTCCTGACTTTC
J gene: TRBJ2-6
V gene: TRBV29-1
clone size: NA
D gene: TRBD1

CDR3 protein: CAARPTSRNRTDTQYF
CDR3 DNA: TGCGCCGCAAGACCGACTAGCCGAAATCGCACAGATACGCAGTATTTT
J gene: TRBJ2-3
V gene: TRBV10-2
clone size: many
D gene: TRBD2

CDR3 protein: CASSNRPSNEKLFF
CDR3 DNA: TGTGCCAGCAGTAACAGGCCATCTAATGAAAAACTGTTTTTT
J gene: TRBJ1-4
V gene: TRBV2
clone size: few
D gene: NA

CDR3 protein: CSAKWGQIYSNQPQHF
CDR3 DNA: TGCAGTGCTAAGTGGGGACAGATTTATAGCAATCAGCCCCAGCATTTT
J gene: TRBJ1-5
V gene: TRBV20-1
clone size: NA
D gene: TRBD1

CDR3 protein: CSARDLGSTHEQYF
CDR3 DNA: TGCAGTGCTAGAGATCTCGGCAGTACCCACGAGCAGTACTTC
J gene: TRBJ2-7
V gene: TRBV20-1
clone size: NA
D gene: NA